The entry that follows covers one T cell receptor (beta chain) sequence. Its antigen target is currently unknown. Within one base of it there is no much larger clone, and no base qualities were kept. The CDR3 sequence holds 14 residues, the cysteine and phenylalanine included. The CDR3 DNA has 42 bases and is translated from base 1. V is pared back by 4 bases and J by 4 bases, with 13 bases lying between the germline termini. The germline V gene (reference sequence) gives CDR1 as MNHEY and CDR2 as SMNVEV. The immunoSEQ Assay was used to immunosequence TCRbeta CDR3 regions from genomic DNA. Genomic DNA was amplified by bias-controlled multiplex PCR before high-throughput sequencing. In the paper's pipeline: To quantify the absolute abundance of each unique TCRbeta CDR3 region, the sequences were collapsed and filtered. Clonality, defined as 1 minus Pielou's evenness, was calculated using only productive rearrangements. To compute tumor T-cell fraction, TCRbeta template counts were normalized to usable DNA, with usable DNA estimated from several housekeeping genes. Clones with significantly greater frequencies in on-treatment versus baseline samples were identified using a previously published method. TCRdb mirrors the immuneACCESS table, restricted to in-frame sequences. Some clones are absent from its copies; in checked studies, under half trace to an unresolved V gene, and the reason for the others is unknown. The V and J calls and clone size are taken from that table; D and trimming were inferred from the DNA. Here the sample has 9,500 to 15,000 clones; 20% to 30% occur a single time. In total, the top ten clones hold about 21% of the sample.

This sample stems from a study of sequential checkpoint blockade in melanoma (dated by TCRdb to 2018 to 2020). Study-level background: Patients were randomized 1:1 to first-line nivolumab followed by ipilimumab (arm A) or ipilimumab followed by nivolumab (arm B). Both trial sequences were followed by maintenance nivolumab. DNA from 75 to 95 pretreatment melanoma tumor samples was subjected to TCRbeta immunosequencing. About two dozen patients had matched tumor biopsies taken before treatment and at week 13, after single-agent nivolumab (arm A) or ipilimumab (arm B). The same lesion was the source of approximately 79% of the matched pre- and post-treatment tumor biopsy pairs. Results the study describes overall, beyond this receptor: PD-L1 staining and CD8+ T-cell counts correlated with tumor T-cell fraction and clonality, whereas mutational load did not. Within-arm analyses of tumor T-cell fraction were limited by small sample sizes and reduced statistical power. The model for predicting response that combines TCR metrics with mutation burden needs to be validated in larger, independent patient cohorts. In the nivolumab-first arm (arm A), an association was found between pretreatment tumor TIL clonality and response (P = .04). Patients with increases in tumor T-cell fraction and clonality by week 13 were approximately 30 times more likely to achieve clinical benefit.

The intended sense of this specimen's treatment or condition label: randomized to nivolumab then ipilimumab (arm A) or the reverse (arm B). No trial patient had received prior DNA-damaging chemotherapy. Samples were obtained from patients with melanoma enrolled in CheckMate 064, a randomized, open-label phase II trial of sequential checkpoint blockade. Genomic DNA from formalin-fixed paraffin-embedded (FFPE) tissue samples was used for tumor TCR sequencing. The TCR was taken from a human donor with melanoma. The chain was built from TRBV27 and TRBJ1-2, with no reliable assignment of the D segment. This sample comprised tumor tissue (inferred from file names), obtained from a patient given nivolumab and ipilimumab in sequence. The CDR3 here reads CASSYKDPGYGYTF. The sequenced DNA is TGTGCCAGCAGTTATAAGGATCCCGGCTATGGCTACACCTTC.